There are a few counts of the clone carrying this TCR beta chain. Its antigen remains unidentified. The germline V and J ends were trimmed by 7 bases and 0 bases, with 18 bases remaining between them. The CDR3 is 15 residues long. Germline V gene sequence: CDR1 SQVTM, CDR2 ANQGSEA. The data are from a study of post-analysis software for immune sequencing data. Study results and caveats: TRBV5-6, TRBV5-1 and TRBV20-1 were among 4 or 5 TRBV segments more frequent in patients than controls.

Prepared TCR beta cDNA libraries contained unique molecular identifiers. MiXCR, run by TCRdb on the PCR reads, gives a single entry per CDR3 protein. Among 750,000 to 950,000 distinct CDR3 sequences listed, about 53% were seen once. The receptor comes from a girl between 10 and 17 years old with multiple sclerosis. Source material: blood. The J gene is TRBJ1-2, the V gene TRBV29-1; D unclear. The CDR3 DNA reads as TGCAGCGCCGGAAGGGAAGGCACGACTAACTATGGCTACACCTTC. Encoded protein: CSAGREGTTNYGYTF. Together with reference TRBV29-1 and TRBJ1-2, the CDR3 gives the full variable domain: SAVISQKPSRDICQRGTSLTIQCQVDSQVTMMFWYRQQPGQSLTLIATANQGSEATYESGFVIDKFPISRPNLTFSTLTVSNMSPEDSSIYLCSAGREGTTNYGYTFGSGTRLTVV.